This TCR beta chain was recovered during a study of cytomegalovirus exposure and HLA in healthy donors. CDR1 and CDR2 from the germline V gene are MNHNY and SVGAGI (reference sequence). Trimming shortened V by 4 bases and J by 7 bases, and 11 bases separated the two germline ends. The CDR3 is 14 residues long. With 60 Vbeta and 13 Jbeta primers, the PCR was carried out. Here immunoSEQ multiplex PCR was the method, and the copy in TCRdb shows in-frame clones only, minus some. The sample includes about 170,000 clones, around 77% seen only once; the top ten take roughly 1.9%. The chain couples TRBV6-6 to TRBJ1-6; D gene unclear. The origin of this receptor is a woman aged 25-40 years in good health and CMV-seropositive. The specimen was PBMCs. The CDR3 protein is CASSSRTGNSPLHF. CDR3 nucleotide sequence: TGTGCCAGCAGTTCGCGGACTGGGAATTCACCCCTCCACTTT.